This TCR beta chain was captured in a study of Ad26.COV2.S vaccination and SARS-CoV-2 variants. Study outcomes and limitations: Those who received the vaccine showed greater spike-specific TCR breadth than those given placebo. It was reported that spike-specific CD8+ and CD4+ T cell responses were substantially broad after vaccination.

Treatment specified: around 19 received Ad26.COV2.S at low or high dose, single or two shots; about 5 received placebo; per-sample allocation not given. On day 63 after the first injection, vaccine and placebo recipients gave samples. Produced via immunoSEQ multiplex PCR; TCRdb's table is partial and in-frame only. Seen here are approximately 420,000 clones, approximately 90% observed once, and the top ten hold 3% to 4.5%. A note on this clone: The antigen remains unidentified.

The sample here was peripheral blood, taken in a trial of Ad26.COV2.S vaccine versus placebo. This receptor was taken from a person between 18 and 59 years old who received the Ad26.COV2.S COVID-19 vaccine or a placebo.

The CDR3 DNA follows: TGTGCCAGCAAGACAGCCGGCACCTACGAGCAGTACTTC. Amino acid sequence: CASKTAGTYEQYF. The chain is built from TRBV25-1 and TRBJ2-7, with D possibly matching TRBD1 (5 bases). Per the germline V gene, CDR1 is MGHDK and CDR2 is SYGVNS. The CDR3 spans 13 residues. Trimming stripped 7 bases from V and 2 bases from J, with 12 bases between.